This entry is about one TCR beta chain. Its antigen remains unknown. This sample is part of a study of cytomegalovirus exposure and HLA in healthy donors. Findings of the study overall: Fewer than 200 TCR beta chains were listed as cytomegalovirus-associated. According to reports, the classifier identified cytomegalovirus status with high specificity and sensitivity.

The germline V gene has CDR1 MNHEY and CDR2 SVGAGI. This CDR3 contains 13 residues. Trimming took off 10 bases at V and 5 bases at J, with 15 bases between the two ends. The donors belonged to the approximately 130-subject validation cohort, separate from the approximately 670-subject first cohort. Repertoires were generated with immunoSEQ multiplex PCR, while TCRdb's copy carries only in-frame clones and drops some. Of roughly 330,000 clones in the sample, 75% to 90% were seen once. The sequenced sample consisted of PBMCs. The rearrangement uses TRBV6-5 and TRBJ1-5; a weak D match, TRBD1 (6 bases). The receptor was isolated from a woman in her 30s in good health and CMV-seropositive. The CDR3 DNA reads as TGTGCCACTTCAGGGGTTTGGGATCAGCCCCAGCATTTT. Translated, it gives CATSGVWDQPQHF.